A single sample gave rise to the 30 T cell receptor beta chains below, sequenced in a study of identical twins. TCRdb redid the calling of the 5' RACE reads with MiXCR, one entry per CDR3 protein. The sample carries some 270,000 distinct CDR3 sequences, approximately 8.6% recorded once. This sample also belongs to another study, concerning yellow fever vaccine responses in identical twins.

What was sequenced was CD8+ T cells sorted from blood. The receptor source for this set is a woman under 30 in good health.

This clonotype was detected many times. The V and J genes are TRBV14 and TRBJ2-1; D tentatively fits TRBD1 or TRBD2 (6 bases each). The CDR3 runs 14 residues. The germline V gene has CDR1 SGHDN and CDR2 FVKESK. Trimming pared 2 bases from V and 10 bases from J, leaving 15 bases between. For the CDR3, the DNA is TGTGCCAGCAGCCAACGGGGGCAGGGACTGGAGCAGTTCTTC. Its translation: CASSQRGQGLEQFF. Variable domain in full (rest from reference TRBV14 and TRBJ2-1): EAGVTQFPSHSVIEKGQTVTLRCDPISGHDNLYWYRRVMGKEIKFLLHFVKESKQDESGMPNNRFLAERTGGTYSTLKVQPAELEDSGVYFCASSQRGQGLEQFFGPGTRLTVL.

The genes are TRBV20-1 and TRBJ2-3; 11 bases match TRBD2. The CDR3 consists of 16 residues. V lost 0 bases to trimming and J lost 5 bases; unmatched junction nucleotides: 7. Germline V gene sequence: CDR1 DFQATT, CDR2 SNEGSKA (reference sequence). Here the CDR3 DNA reads TGCAGTGCTAGAGATAGTACTAGCGGGAGAAAAGATACGCAGTATTTT. Protein sequence: CSARDSTSGRKDTQYF.

Notes on this clonotype: One end of the junction varies from germline; a read error may be responsible. The chain employs TRBV4-2 and TRBJ2-3; 16 bases fit TRBD2. The length of the CDR3 is 21 residues. The germline gives CDR1 LGHNA, CDR2 YNFKEQ. Here the CDR3 DNA reads TGTGCCAGCAGTCAAGATCCGGGACTAGCGGGAGGGCCGGGTCATCCTGATACGCAGTATTTT. It translates to CASSQDPGLAGGPGHPDTQYF.

This clonotype appeared a few times. The chain has TRBV6-4 and TRBJ2-5; D gene unclear. V was trimmed by 2 bases and J by 4 bases, leaving 8 bases between them. Germline assignment: CDR1 MRHNA and CDR2 SNTAGT. The length of the CDR3 is 13 residues. This CDR3 is CASSDRDGETQYF. The CDR3 DNA sequence: TGTGCCAGCAGTGACAGGGATGGAGAGACCCAGTACTTC.

This clonotype was found a few times. The rearrangement uses TRBV18 and TRBJ1-4, with D perhaps matching TRBD1 (6 bases). CDR3 length: 13 residues. V was trimmed by 5 bases and J by 8 bases, leaving 12 bases between them. Germline-derived CDR1 and CDR2 are KGHSH and LQKENI. The CDR3 protein is CASSTGHQEKLFF. DNA of the CDR3: TGTGCCAGCTCAACGGGACATCAGGAAAAACTGTTTTTT.

The chain has TRBV27 and TRBJ2-7; 10 bases map to TRBD2. CDR1 is MNHEY, CDR2 SMNVEV, per germline (reference sequence). The CDR3 is 15 residues long. V lost 5 bases, J lost 5 bases, and 9 bases stayed unmatched. The CDR3 nucleotides read TGTGCCAGCAGTCCCCCCCTAGCGGGAGACAACGAGCAGTACTTC. This encodes CASSPPLAGDNEQYF.

This clonotype was detected a few times. The gene calls are TRBV20-1 and TRBJ2-2; TRBD2 aligns across 8 bases. CDR1 and CDR2 (germline): DFQATT, SNEGSKA (reference sequence). V was pared by 6 bases and J by 1 base, with 7 bases of the junction left unmatched. This CDR3 is 15 amino acids long. The CDR3 DNA follows: TGCAGTGCCCGACCGCGGGGGGAGAACACCGGGGAGCTGTTTTTT. Translation: CSARPRGENTGELFF.

This clonotype was found a few times. The chain links TRBV27 to TRBJ1-4; TRBD1 is a possible D gene (5 bases). The V end was cut by 6 bases, the J end by 2 bases, with 22 bases between. Germline CDR1 reads MNHEY; CDR2 reads SMNVEV (reference sequence). The CDR3 runs 18 residues. CDR3 coding DNA: TGTGCCAGCAGCCCTTATCGAAGGGTGACAGAGACTAATGAAAAACTGTTTTTT. It yields the protein CASSPYRRVTETNEKLFF.

This clonotype was picked up many times. The V call is TRBV4-3, the J call TRBJ2-7, with D uncertain. The CDR3 extends over 15 amino acids. Deletions cut 0 bases from V and 2 bases from J, with 11 bases between. Germline CDR1 reads LGHNA; CDR2 reads YSLEER. CDR3 DNA: TGCGCCAGCAGCCAAGATAGGTCGTATGCCTACGAGCAGTACTTC. Translating it yields CASSQDRSYAYEQYF.

There are a few counts of this clonotype. This chain connects TRBV12-3 or TRBV12-4 to TRBJ2-1, with unresolved D. CDR3 size: 14 residues. V was clipped by 5 bases and J by 5 bases, with 13 bases between them. This CDR3 is CASSPPDFHNEQFF. Here the CDR3 DNA reads TGTGCCAGCAGTCCCCCCGACTTTCACAATGAGCAGTTCTTC.

This clonotype was counted a few times. This chain uses TRBV3-1 with TRBJ2-3; TRBD2 agrees at 8 bases. CDR3 length: 18 amino acids. The junction had 14 bases not matched to a gene; V was cut back by 5 bases and J by 1 base. Germline CDR1 is LGHDT and CDR2 is YNNKEL (reference sequence). CDR3 nucleotides: TGTGCCAGCAGCACCACATTTCGGGAGGGGCTGCGCACAGATACGCAGTATTTT. Its translation is CASSTTFREGLRTDTQYF.

This clonotype appeared many times. This sequence joins TRBV5-5 and TRBJ2-5; 8 positions match TRBD1. Trimming removed 0 bases from V and 4 bases from J; junction bases left unmatched: 5. CDR1 SGHKS and CDR2 YYEKEE come from the germline V gene (reference sequence). The CDR3 has 15 residues. Here the CDR3 reads CASSLGDRLRETQYF. CDR3 nucleotide sequence: TGTGCCAGCAGCTTGGGGGACAGGCTTCGAGAGACCCAGTACTTC.

The table lists this clonotype with many counts. V is TRBV5-6 and J is TRBJ2-3; no clear D gene. Deletions cut 4 bases from V and 6 bases from J, with 18 bases between. Germline V lookup: CDR1 SGHDT, CDR2 YYEEEE. This CDR3 comprises 15 residues. Here the CDR3 DNA reads TGTGCCAGCAGCCAATTCATCTTGGGCGTGGATACGCAGTATTTT. As protein: CASSQFILGVDTQYF.

The sample holds a few counts of this clonotype. The chain recombines TRBV19 with TRBJ2-7, with 8 bases fitting TRBD1. J gave up 6 bases and V 6 bases, and 10 bases lay outside the gene matches. This CDR3 region has 14 residues. Per germline, CDR1 LNHDA and CDR2 SQIVND (reference sequence). The CDR3 sequence: CASRSQGAFGEQYF. The DNA of the CDR3 is TGTGCCAGTAGGAGCCAGGGGGCGTTCGGCGAGCAGTACTTC.

The sample holds many counts of this clonotype. This chain uses TRBV29-1 with TRBJ2-7; TRBD2 agrees at 15 bases. V dropped 3 bases and J dropped 2; count of bases not matched to a gene: 2. From germline, CDR1 is SQVTM and CDR2 ANQGSEA. This CDR3 spans 15 amino acids. CDR3 sequence: CSVEGLAGGAYEQYF. The DNA of the CDR3 is TGCAGCGTTGAGGGACTAGCGGGAGGCGCCTACGAGCAGTACTTC.

Many counts were recorded for this clonotype. J is TRBJ2-7 and V is TRBV5-1, with TRBD2 identical over 7 bases. This CDR3 spans 14 amino acids. Germline V gene sequence: CDR1 SGHRS, CDR2 YFSETQ. Trimming at V came to 3 bases and at J to 6 bases, leaving 9 bases not matched to a gene. Here the CDR3 reads CASSSSGSGLEQYF. CDR3 DNA sequence: TGCGCCAGCAGCTCTAGCGGTTCTGGCCTCGAGCAGTACTTC.

The gene calls are TRBV2 and TRBJ2-3, with D hard to call. Trimming took off 3 bases at V and 1 base at J, with 11 bases between the two ends. The V gene's germline CDR1 is SNHLY and CDR2 FYNNEI. The CDR3 loop spans 15 amino acids. The CDR3 DNA follows: TGTGCCAGCAGTGATCCTCATTCTGGCACAGATACGCAGTATTTT. This gives the protein CASSDPHSGTDTQYF.

The chain couples TRBV12-3 or TRBV12-4 to TRBJ2-5; 10 bases align to TRBD2. Losses at the gene ends were 7 bases for V and 4 bases for J; bases not matched to a gene: 6. The CDR3 has 14 amino acids. The CDR3 is CASKKAGGSETQYF. DNA of the CDR3: TGTGCCAGCAAAAAAGCGGGAGGGTCAGAGACCCAGTACTTC.

The rearrangement uses TRBV7-8 and TRBJ2-3, with 11 bases that match TRBD2. V trimming: 3 bases; J trimming: 5 bases; junction bases outside the gene matches: 10. CDR3 length: 17 residues. CDR1 is SGHVS, CDR2 FQNEAQ, per germline. CDR3 protein: CASSFPRLAGLGDTQYF. CDR3 coding DNA: TGTGCCAGCAGCTTCCCAAGACTAGCGGGACTGGGAGATACGCAGTATTTT.

The chain is built from TRBV4-2 and TRBJ2-2, with 7 bases fitting TRBD1. The V segment lost 2 bases and the J segment 6 bases; nucleotides outside the gene matches: 12. The CDR3 sequence is 17 residues long. Per the germline V gene, CDR1 is LGHNA and CDR2 is YNFKEQ. CDR3 sequence (DNA): TGTGCCAGCAGCCAAAGTAACGACAGGGTCCTCGCCGGGGAGCTGTTTTTT. Its translation: CASSQSNDRVLAGELFF.

This chain uses TRBV12-3 or TRBV12-4 with TRBJ2-1; D could derive from TRBD1 or TRBD2 (6 bases each). The CDR3 has 12 residues. The V end lost 8 bases, the J end lost 6 bases, and 11 bases lay between the germline ends. CDR3 DNA: TGTGCCAGCGGACAGACTAGCAATGAGCAGTTCTTC. It translates to CASGQTSNEQFF.

The table lists this clonotype with a few counts. The rearrangement joins TRBV7-9 to TRBJ1-2; D is undetermined. V lost 3 bases and J 8 bases, leaving 16 bases between the germline ends. CDR1 and CDR2 (germline): SEHNR, FQNEAQ (reference sequence). The CDR3 covers 14 residues. The CDR3 coding sequence is TGTGCCAGCAGCTTTGTAAGCCCCGTGTACGGCTACACCTTC. It yields the protein CASSFVSPVYGYTF.

The gene calls are TRBV27 and TRBJ2-1, with D possibly being TRBD2 (5 bases). This CDR3 has 15 amino acids. CDR1 MNHEY and CDR2 SMNVEV come from the germline V gene (reference sequence). Between the trimmed V and J ends, which lost 5 bases and 8 bases, there was a span of 19 bases. The CDR3 region is CASSTRDLYLDEQFF. DNA for the CDR3: TGTGCCAGCAGTACTCGGGATTTGTATTTAGATGAGCAGTTCTTC.

This clonotype was detected a few times. The chain links TRBV7-9 to TRBJ2-7, with D hard to call. V shed 4 bases and J shed 0 bases, with 13 bases lying between them. This CDR3 has 15 amino acids. Germline loops: CDR1 SEHNR, CDR2 FQNEAQ (reference sequence). The CDR3 loop is CASSSVDSLSYEQYF. The CDR3 nucleotides are TGTGCCAGCAGCTCAGTTGACTCTCTCTCCTACGAGCAGTACTTC.

The sample holds many counts of this clonotype. The rearrangement links TRBV29-1 to TRBJ2-7; D may be TRBD2 (6 bases). Trimming pared 7 bases from V and 3 bases from J, leaving 16 bases between. This CDR3 spans 13 amino acids. CDR1 is SQVTM, CDR2 ANQGSEA, per germline. CDR3 loop: CSAEGRQGYEQYF. The CDR3 bases are TGCAGCGCGGAGGGAAGGCAGGGCTACGAGCAGTACTTC.

This clonotype was picked up many times. The V and J genes are TRBV12-3 or TRBV12-4 and TRBJ1-2; D is unresolved. V lost 7 bases to trimming and J lost 0 bases, with 9 bases between them. This CDR3 has 13 residues. This chain's CDR3 is CASTDGANYGYTF. As DNA, the CDR3 is TGTGCCAGCACCGACGGAGCTAACTATGGCTACACCTTC.

This clonotype was observed a few times. The chain couples TRBV6-2 or TRBV6-3 to TRBJ1-1; 8 nucleotides match TRBD1. The V and J ends lost 8 bases and 5 bases, in that order; junction bases with no gene match: 10. Germline V gene sequence: CDR1 MNHEY, CDR2 SVGEGT. The CDR3 is 14 amino acids. CDR3 in amino acids: CASRFQGAFTEAFF. CDR3 DNA sequence: TGTGCCAGCCGATTCCAGGGGGCGTTTACTGAAGCTTTCTTT.

This chain links TRBV6-2 or TRBV6-3 with TRBJ2-7; 7 bases fit TRBD1. Trimming took 0 bases from V and 4 from J; bases not matched to a gene: 6. Germline-derived CDR1 and CDR2 are MNHEY and SVGEGT. The CDR3 is made up of 15 amino acids. Here the CDR3 reads CASSYSKVRGYEQYF. For the CDR3, the DNA is TGTGCCAGCAGTTACTCGAAGGTCAGGGGGTACGAGCAGTACTTC.

J is TRBJ2-3 and V is TRBV9; TRBD2 agrees at 11 bases. CDR3 length equals 18 residues. Per germline, CDR1 SGDLS and CDR2 YYNGEE. The ends lost 4 bases at V and 2 bases at J; junction bases unmatched: 12. Written as DNA, the CDR3 is TGTGCCAGCAGCCAGTTTGATAGCGGGAGGGTCTTCACAGATACGCAGTATTTT. Protein product: CASSQFDSGRVFTDTQYF.

This clonotype was counted only a few times. The chain has TRBV7-9 and TRBJ2-1; 9 bases match TRBD1. CDR3 length equals 14 residues. The V and J ends lost 4 bases and 9 bases, in that order; junction bases with no gene match: 7. Germline CDR1 reads SEHNR; CDR2 reads FQNEAQ (reference sequence). For the CDR3, the DNA is TGTGCCAGCAGCTCCGGGACAGGGTCGTCTGAGCAGTTCTTC. Its protein product is CASSSGTGSSEQFF.